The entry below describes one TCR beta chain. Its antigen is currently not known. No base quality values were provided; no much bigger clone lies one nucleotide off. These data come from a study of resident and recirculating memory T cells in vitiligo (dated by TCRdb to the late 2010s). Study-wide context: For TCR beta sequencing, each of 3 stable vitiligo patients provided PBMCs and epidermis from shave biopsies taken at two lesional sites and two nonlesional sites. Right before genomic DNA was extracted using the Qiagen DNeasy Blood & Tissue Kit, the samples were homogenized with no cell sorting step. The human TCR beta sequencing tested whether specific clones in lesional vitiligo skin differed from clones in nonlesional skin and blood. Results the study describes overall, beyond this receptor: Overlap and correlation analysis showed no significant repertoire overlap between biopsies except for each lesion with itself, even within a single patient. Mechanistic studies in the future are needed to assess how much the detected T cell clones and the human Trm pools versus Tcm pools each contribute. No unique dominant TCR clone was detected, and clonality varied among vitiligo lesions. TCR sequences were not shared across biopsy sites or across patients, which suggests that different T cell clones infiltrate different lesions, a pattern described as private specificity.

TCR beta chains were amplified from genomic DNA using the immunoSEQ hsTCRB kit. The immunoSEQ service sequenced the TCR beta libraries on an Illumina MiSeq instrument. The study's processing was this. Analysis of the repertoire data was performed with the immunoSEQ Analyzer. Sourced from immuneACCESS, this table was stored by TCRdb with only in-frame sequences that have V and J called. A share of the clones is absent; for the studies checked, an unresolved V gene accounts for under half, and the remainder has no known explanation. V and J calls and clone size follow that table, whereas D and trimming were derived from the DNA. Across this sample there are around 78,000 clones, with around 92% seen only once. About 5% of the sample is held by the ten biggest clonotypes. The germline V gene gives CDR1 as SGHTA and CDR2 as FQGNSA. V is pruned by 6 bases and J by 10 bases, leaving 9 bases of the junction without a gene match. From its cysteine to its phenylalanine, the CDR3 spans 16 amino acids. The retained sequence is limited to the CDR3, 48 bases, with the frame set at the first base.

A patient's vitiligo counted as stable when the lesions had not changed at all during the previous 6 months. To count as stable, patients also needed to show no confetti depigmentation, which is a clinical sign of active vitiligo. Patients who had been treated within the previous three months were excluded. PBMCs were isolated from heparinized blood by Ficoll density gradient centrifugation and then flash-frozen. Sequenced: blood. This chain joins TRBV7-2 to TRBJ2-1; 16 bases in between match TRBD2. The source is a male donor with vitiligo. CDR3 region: CASRPWGLAGGTEQFF. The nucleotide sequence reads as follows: TGTGCCAGCAGGCCTTGGGGACTAGCGGGAGGGACGGAGCAGTTCTTC.